The next 21 T cell receptor beta chains were all read from a single sample in a study of T cells in Graves' hyperthyroidism and ophthalmopathy. Amplification of TCR beta CDR3 regions used RNA as the template. The study used the HTBI primer set for a first-round RT-PCR of the TCR CDR3. Each CDR3 protein is one row after TCRdb ran MiXCR on the multiplex PCR reads. The repertoire includes about 570,000 distinct CDR3 sequences, around 45% of them detected once, and around 19% sits in the top ten. Sequencing was done on a sample of peripheral blood or thyroid tissue (not recorded which). The receptors derive from an adult woman with Graves' disease, either hyperthyroidism or ophthalmopathy (not recorded which).

This clonotype was seen once. The CDR3 is CASSRHRNPTSGPPYEQYF. CDR3 DNA sequence: TGTGCCAGTAGTCGTCACCGGAACCCTACTAGCGGGCCTCCCTACGAGCAGTACTTC. V is TRBV19 and J is TRBJ2-7; 9 nucleotides align to TRBD2. The CDR3 totals 19 residues. CDR1 and CDR2 (germline): LNHDA, SQIVND (reference sequence). After removal of 5 bases from V and 2 bases from J, the junction contained 19 bases not matched to a gene.

This chain uses TRBV7-9 with TRBJ1-2; 7 nucleotides line up with TRBD1. After removal of 5 bases from V and 3 bases from J, the junction contained 6 bases not matched to a gene. Germline-derived CDR1 and CDR2 are SEHNR and FQNEAQ (reference sequence). This CDR3 has 14 residues. The CDR3 protein is CASSHRGKDYGYTF. The CDR3 DNA follows: TGTGCCAGCAGCCACAGGGGCAAGGACTATGGCTACACCTTC.

In this sample, this clonotype turned up many times. The V call is TRBV5-4, the J call TRBJ2-7; D is possibly TRBD1 (5 bases). Trimming cost V 0 bases and J 6 bases, with 10 bases left between them. Germline V gives CDR1 SGHNT, CDR2 YYREEE (reference sequence). This CDR3 comprises 13 residues. The CDR3 protein is CASSLEQEGEQYF. DNA for the CDR3: TGTGCCAGCAGCTTGGAACAGGAAGGCGAGCAGTACTTC.

The genes are TRBV2 and TRBJ2-5; possible D gene TRBD2, 7 bases. The last part of the DNA fits TRBJ2-1 better; the J call may be wrong. Looked up from germline, CDR1 is SNHLY and CDR2 is FYNNEI. The CDR3 spans 14 residues. DNA for the CDR3: TGTGCCAGCTTAAGGGGGGGGCTTAGGAATGAGCAGTTCTTC. Protein: CASLRGGLRNEQFF.

The chain couples TRBV20-1 to TRBJ2-5; the D gene is possibly TRBD2 (6 bases). CDR3 size: 14 residues. V shed 5 bases and J shed 5 bases, with 18 bases lying between them. The germline CDR1 and CDR2 sequences are DFQATT and SNEGSKA (reference sequence). The DNA for the CDR3 is TGCAGTGCTCCGGAGGGCCTCTCCTTGGAGACCCAGTACTTC. Its protein product is CSAPEGLSLETQYF.

The chain uses TRBV7-3 and TRBJ1-6, with D perhaps TRBD1 (6 bases). CDR3 length equals 15 residues. The germline V and J ends were trimmed by 5 bases and 9 bases, with 17 bases remaining between them. CDR1 and CDR2 (germline): SGHTA, FQGTGA. CDR3 in DNA: TGTGCCAGCAGCCCCGGGGGGCAGACCTTTTCACCCCTCCACTTT. Protein: CASSPGGQTFSPLHF.

The genes are TRBV19 and TRBJ1-5; D is perhaps TRBD1 (6 bases). With 5 bases removed from V and 3 bases from J, the gap between germline ends came to 14 bases. The CDR3 is made up of 15 amino acids. The germline gives CDR1 LNHDA, CDR2 SQIVND (reference sequence). This CDR3 reads CASSQGQKYNQPQHF. The CDR3 DNA reads TGTGCCAGTAGTCAAGGACAGAAATACAATCAGCCCCAGCATTTT.

This clonotype was observed a handful of times. V is TRBV7-8 and J is TRBJ2-5; D may be TRBD1 (6 bases). The CDR3 covers 13 residues. With 4 bases removed from V and 2 bases from J, the gap between germline ends came to 8 bases. Germline loops: CDR1 SGHVS, CDR2 FQNEAQ. CDR3 region: CASSYDRQETQYF. The DNA for the CDR3 is TGTGCCAGCAGCTATGACAGGCAAGAGACCCAGTACTTC. The entire variable domain, with the rest obtained from reference TRBV7-8 and TRBJ2-5, is as follows: GAGVSQSPRYKVAKRGQDVALRCDPISGHVSLFWYQQALGQGPEFLTYFQNEAQLDKSGLPSDRFFAERPEGSVSTLKIQRTQQEDSAVYLCASSYDRQETQYFGPGTRLLVL.

The chain combines TRBV14 with TRBJ2-7, with unresolved D. V gave up 4 bases and J gave up 6 bases, with 16 bases separating them. The CDR3 contains 14 residues. Germline-derived CDR1 and CDR2 are SGHDN and FVKESK. CDR3 coding DNA: TGTGCCAGCAGCCCAGAGGCCGACCTAATCGAGCAGTACTTC. It translates to CASSPEADLIEQYF.

This clonotype was recorded many times. The J gene is TRBJ1-6, the V gene TRBV3-1; D remains ambiguous. The CDR3 sequence is 17 residues long. Germline V gene lookup returns CDR1 LGHDT and CDR2 YNNKEL (reference sequence). V was trimmed by 5 bases and J by 7 bases, leaving 21 bases between them. CDR3 region: CASSDRRLETTNSPLHF. CDR3 DNA sequence: TGTGCCAGCAGCGATCGAAGGCTTGAGACAACGAATTCACCCCTCCACTTT.

The gene calls are TRBV9 and TRBJ1-4, with 8 nucleotides matching TRBD1. The CDR3 is 15 residues long. After removal of 4 bases from V and 3 bases from J, the junction contained 5 bases not matched to a gene. Germline V CDR1 and CDR2: SGDLS, YYNGEE. The DNA for the CDR3 is TGTGCCAGCAGCCCCGGGACAGGACCTAATGAAAAACTGTTTTTT. As protein: CASSPGTGPNEKLFF.

Many counts were recorded for this clonotype. This chain joins TRBV7-8 and TRBJ1-5; D ambiguous. Trimming pared 5 bases from V and 9 bases from J, leaving 11 bases between. The CDR3 length is 12 residues. CDR1 SGHVS and CDR2 FQNEAQ come from the germline V gene. DNA for the CDR3: TGTGCCAGCAGCCCCTGGATATCGCCCCAGCATTTT. Translating it yields CASSPWISPQHF.

Many counts were recorded for this clonotype. The V gene is TRBV3-1, the J gene TRBJ1-1; 8 bases align to TRBD1. V dropped 8 bases and J dropped 1; count of bases not matched to a gene: 6. This CDR3 region has 14 residues. Germline values: CDR1 LGHDT, CDR2 YNNKEL (reference sequence). The CDR3 nucleotides read TGTGCCAGCGAACACAGGGGGGAGAACACTGAAGCTTTCTTT. Its translation is CASEHRGENTEAFF.

The chain recombines TRBV7-2 with TRBJ1-1; D not certain. The CDR3 covers 14 residues. Per the germline V gene, CDR1 is SGHTA and CDR2 is FQGNSA. V lost 1 base, J lost 8 bases, and 14 bases lay in between. CDR3 sequence reads: CASSLGEGTGEAFF. The CDR3 nucleotides read TGTGCCAGCAGCTTAGGTGAGGGAACTGGGGAAGCTTTCTTT.

This clonotype appeared many times. This chain connects TRBV7-8 to TRBJ2-7; the D gene is possibly TRBD1 (6 bases). Trimming cost V 7 bases and J 6 bases, with 19 bases left between them. This CDR3 region has 14 residues. The germline V gene has CDR1 SGHVS and CDR2 FQNEAQ. CDR3 sequence (DNA): TGTGCCAGCAACCGAGGGGGAACTCCTACCGAGCAGTACTTC. Its translation is CASNRGGTPTEQYF.

The chain joins TRBV15 to TRBJ1-2; 8 positions agree with TRBD1. The CDR3 spans 14 residues. Germline V gene lookup returns CDR1 LNHNV and CDR2 YYDKDF (reference sequence). After removal of 0 bases from V and 7 bases from J, the junction contained 4 bases not matched to a gene. CDR3 residues: CATSRDLDRAGYTF. The CDR3 DNA sequence: TGTGCCACCAGCAGAGATCTGGACAGGGCTGGCTACACCTTC.

The CDR3 here is CASSRDRDGYEQYF. The CDR3 region has the DNA TGCGCCAGCAGCCGGGACAGGGATGGGTACGAGCAGTACTTC. This chain connects TRBV5-1 to TRBJ2-7; 9 nucleotides line up with TRBD1. Germline CDR1 is SGHRS and CDR2 is YFSETQ. The CDR3 has 14 amino acids. V lost 4 bases, J lost 4 bases, and 6 bases stayed unmatched. The whole variable domain, remainder taken from reference TRBV5-1 and TRBJ2-7, is KAGVTQTPRYLIKTRGQQVTLSCSPISGHRSVSWYQQTPGQGLQFLFEYFSETQRNKGNFPGRFSGRQFSNSRSEMNVSTLELGDSALYLCASSRDRDGYEQYFGPGTRLTVT.

The chain joins TRBV7-8 to TRBJ2-7, with D perhaps matching TRBD2 (6 bases). The CDR3 runs to 15 residues. The germline gives CDR1 SGHVS, CDR2 FQNEAQ. Trimming cost V 1 base and J 2 bases, with 12 bases left between them. The CDR3 here is CASSLGGGEAYEQYF. The CDR3 bases are TGTGCCAGCAGCTTAGGAGGAGGGGAAGCCTACGAGCAGTACTTC.

As to this clonotype: Just one base apart from a much larger clone, this may be a read error. This chain links TRBV6-1 with TRBJ1-2; TRBD1 matches 8 bases. The CDR3 runs 14 residues. In germline, CDR1 is MNHNS, CDR2 SASEGT. Trimming took 4 bases from V and 9 from J; bases not matched to a gene: 10. The CDR3 reads CASSVGRGPESYTF. The DNA of the CDR3 is TGTGCCAGCAGTGTGGGCAGGGGGCCTGAGAGCTACACCTTC.

This clonotype was observed once. The chain is built from TRBV28 and TRBJ2-7; 13 bases fit TRBD2. V gave up 8 bases and J gave up 9 bases; unmatched junction bases: 19. Germline CDR1 MDHEN, CDR2 SYDVKM. The CDR3 length is 17 residues. Here the CDR3 DNA reads TGTGCCAGCCAGGGACTAGCGGGATCCTCCCGGATGGACGGGCAGTACTTC. Protein sequence: CASQGLAGSSRMDGQYF.

This clonotype was detected many times. The chain uses TRBV15 and TRBJ1-5, with D tentatively TRBD1 (6 bases). The length of the CDR3 is 18 residues. Per the germline V gene, CDR1 is LNHNV and CDR2 is YYDKDF (reference sequence). The V gene lost 0 bases and the J gene lost 3 bases, with 18 bases spanning the gap. CDR3 DNA sequence: TGTGCCACCAGCAGAGATCTCGGGGGGCGGGAGTACAATCAGCCCCAGCATTTT. Its protein product is CATSRDLGGREYNQPQHF.